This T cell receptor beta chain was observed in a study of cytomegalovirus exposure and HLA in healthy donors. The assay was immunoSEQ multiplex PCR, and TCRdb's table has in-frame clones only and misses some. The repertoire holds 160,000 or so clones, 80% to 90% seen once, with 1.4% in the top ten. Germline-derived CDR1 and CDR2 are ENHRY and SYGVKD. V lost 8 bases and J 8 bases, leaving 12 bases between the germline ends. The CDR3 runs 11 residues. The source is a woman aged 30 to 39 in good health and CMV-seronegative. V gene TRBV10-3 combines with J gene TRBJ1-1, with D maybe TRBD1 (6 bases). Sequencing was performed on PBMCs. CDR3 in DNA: TGTGCCATCCGATCCGGGACAGAAGCTTTCTTT. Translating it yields CAIRSGTEAFF.